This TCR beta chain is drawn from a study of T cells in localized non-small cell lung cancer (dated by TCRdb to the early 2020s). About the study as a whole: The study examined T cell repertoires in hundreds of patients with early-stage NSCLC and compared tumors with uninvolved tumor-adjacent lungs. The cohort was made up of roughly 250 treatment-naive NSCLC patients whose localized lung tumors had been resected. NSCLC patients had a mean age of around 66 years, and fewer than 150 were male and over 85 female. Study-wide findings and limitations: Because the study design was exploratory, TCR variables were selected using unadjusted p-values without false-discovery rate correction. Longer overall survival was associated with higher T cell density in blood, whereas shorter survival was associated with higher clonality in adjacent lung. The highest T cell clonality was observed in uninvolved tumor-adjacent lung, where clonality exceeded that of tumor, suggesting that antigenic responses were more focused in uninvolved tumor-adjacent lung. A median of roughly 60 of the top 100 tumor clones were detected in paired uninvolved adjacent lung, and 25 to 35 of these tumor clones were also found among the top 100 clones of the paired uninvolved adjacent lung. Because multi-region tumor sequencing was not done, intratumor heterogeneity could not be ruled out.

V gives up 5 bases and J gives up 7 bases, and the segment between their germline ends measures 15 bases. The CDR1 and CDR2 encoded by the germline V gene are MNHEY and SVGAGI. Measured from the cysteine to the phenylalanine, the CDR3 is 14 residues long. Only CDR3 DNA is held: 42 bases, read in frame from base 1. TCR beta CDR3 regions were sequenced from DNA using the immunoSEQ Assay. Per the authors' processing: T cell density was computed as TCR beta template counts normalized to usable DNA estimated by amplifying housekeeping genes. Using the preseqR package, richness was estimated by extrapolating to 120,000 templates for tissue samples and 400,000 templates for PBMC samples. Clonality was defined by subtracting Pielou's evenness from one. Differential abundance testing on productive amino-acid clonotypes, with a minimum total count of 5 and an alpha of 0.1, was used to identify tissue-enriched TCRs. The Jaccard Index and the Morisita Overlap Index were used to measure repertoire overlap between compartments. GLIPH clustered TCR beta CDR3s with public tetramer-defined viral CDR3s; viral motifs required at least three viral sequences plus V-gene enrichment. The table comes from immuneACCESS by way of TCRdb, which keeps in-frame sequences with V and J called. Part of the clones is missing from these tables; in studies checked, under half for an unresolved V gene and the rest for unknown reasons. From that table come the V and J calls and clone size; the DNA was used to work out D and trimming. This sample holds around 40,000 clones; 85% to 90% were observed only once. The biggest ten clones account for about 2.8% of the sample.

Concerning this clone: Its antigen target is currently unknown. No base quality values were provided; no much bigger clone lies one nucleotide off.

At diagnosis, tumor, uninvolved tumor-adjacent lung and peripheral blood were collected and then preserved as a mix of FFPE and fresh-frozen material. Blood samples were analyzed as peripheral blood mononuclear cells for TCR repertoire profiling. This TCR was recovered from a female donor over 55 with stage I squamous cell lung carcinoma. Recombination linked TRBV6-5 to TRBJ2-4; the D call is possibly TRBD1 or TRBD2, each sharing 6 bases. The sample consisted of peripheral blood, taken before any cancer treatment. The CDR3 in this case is CASSQGGIGNIQYF. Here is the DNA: TGTGCCAGCAGTCAAGGGGGGATCGGTAACATTCAGTACTTC.